This T cell receptor (beta chain) was captured in a study of blood T cell repertoires in COVID-19. This CDR3 is 13 amino acids long. The germline CDR1 and CDR2 sequences are KGHSH and LQKENI. V lost 4 bases and J lost 4, with 10 bases in between. Method: immunoSEQ multiplex PCR; TCRdb's copy keeps in-frame clones and lacks some. The table shows more than 140,000 clones, with over 80% occurring only once. The sequenced sample consisted of peripheral blood. This TCR was recovered from a human donor in a cohort sampled during active COVID-19. The rearrangement uses TRBV18 and TRBJ1-2; D perhaps matches TRBD1 (5 bases). In nucleotides, the CDR3 is TGTGCCAGCTCACGAGGACATTCCTATGGCTACACCTTC. Translating gives CASSRGHSYGYTF. Full variable domain (remainder filled in from reference TRBV18 and TRBJ1-2): NAGVMQNPRHLVRRRGQEARLRCSPMKGHSHVYWYRQLPEEGLKFMVYLQKENIIDESGMPKERFSAEFPKEGPSILRIQQVVRGDSAAYFCASSRGHSYGYTFGSGTRLTVV.